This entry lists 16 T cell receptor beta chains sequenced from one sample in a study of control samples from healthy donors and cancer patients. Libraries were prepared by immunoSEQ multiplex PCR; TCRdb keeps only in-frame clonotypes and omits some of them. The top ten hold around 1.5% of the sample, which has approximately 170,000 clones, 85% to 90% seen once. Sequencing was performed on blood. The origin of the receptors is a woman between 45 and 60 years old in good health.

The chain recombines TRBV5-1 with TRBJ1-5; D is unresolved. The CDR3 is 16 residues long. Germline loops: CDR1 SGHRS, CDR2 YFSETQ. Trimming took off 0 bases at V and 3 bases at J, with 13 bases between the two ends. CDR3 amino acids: CASSLGSPDNNQPQHF. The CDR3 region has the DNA TGCGCCAGCAGCTTGGGGTCGCCGGATAACAATCAGCCCCAGCATTTT.

Here the CDR3 reads CASSPREQVSDTQYF. CDR3 DNA: TGTGCCAGCTCACCGCGGGAGCAAGTGTCAGATACGCAGTATTTT. The gene calls are TRBV18 and TRBJ2-3; 7 bases agree with TRBD2. CDR3 length equals 15 residues. CDR1 is KGHSH, CDR2 LQKENI, per germline. After removal of 3 bases from V and 4 bases from J, the junction contained 7 bases not matched to a gene.

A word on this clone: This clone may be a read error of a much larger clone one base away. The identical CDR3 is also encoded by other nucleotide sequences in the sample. The DNA of the CDR3 is TGTGCCAGCAGCCCGTCCTCCTACGAGCAGTACTTC. Protein: CASSPSSYEQYF. This rearrangement joins TRBV7-2 to TRBJ2-7; no reliable D call. This CDR3 comprises 12 residues. Between the trimmed V and J ends, which lost 5 bases and 0 bases, there was a span of 5 bases. Germline CDR1 and CDR2: SGHTA and FQGNSA.

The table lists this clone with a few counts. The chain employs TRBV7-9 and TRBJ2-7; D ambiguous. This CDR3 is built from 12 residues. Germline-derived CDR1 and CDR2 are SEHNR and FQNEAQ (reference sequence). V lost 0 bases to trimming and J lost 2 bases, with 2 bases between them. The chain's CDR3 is CASSLATYEQYF. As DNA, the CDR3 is TGTGCCAGCAGCTTAGCAACCTACGAGCAGTACTTC.

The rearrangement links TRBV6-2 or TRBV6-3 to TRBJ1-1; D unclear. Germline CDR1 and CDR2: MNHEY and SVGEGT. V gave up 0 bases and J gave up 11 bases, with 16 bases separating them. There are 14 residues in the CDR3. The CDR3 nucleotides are TGTGCCAGCAGTTACTCGTGGGGTCCTGGCGTGGCTTTCTTT. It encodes CASSYSWGPGVAFF.

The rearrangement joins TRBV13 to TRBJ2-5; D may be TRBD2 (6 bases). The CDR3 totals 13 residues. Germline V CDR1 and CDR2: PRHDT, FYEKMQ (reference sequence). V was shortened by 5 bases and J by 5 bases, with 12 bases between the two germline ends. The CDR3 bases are TGTGCCAGCAGCCCCCGGGGGATCGAGACCCAGTACTTC. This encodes CASSPRGIETQYF.

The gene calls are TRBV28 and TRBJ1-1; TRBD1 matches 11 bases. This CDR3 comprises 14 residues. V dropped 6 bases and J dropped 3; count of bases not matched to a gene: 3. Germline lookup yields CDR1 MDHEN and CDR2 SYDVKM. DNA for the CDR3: TGTGCCAGCAGGGGGGGACAGGGGGACACTGAAGCTTTCTTT. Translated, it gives CASRGGQGDTEAFF. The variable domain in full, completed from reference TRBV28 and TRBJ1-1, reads DVKVTQSSRYLVKRTGEKVFLECVQDMDHENMFWYRQDPGLGLRLIYFSYDVKMKEKGDIPEGYSVSREKKERFSLILESASTNQTSMYLCASRGGQGDTEAFFGQGTRLTVV.

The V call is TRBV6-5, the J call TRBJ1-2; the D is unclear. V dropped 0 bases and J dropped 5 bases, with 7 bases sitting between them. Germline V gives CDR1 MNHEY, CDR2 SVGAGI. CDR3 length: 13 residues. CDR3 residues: CASSYSRVYGYTF. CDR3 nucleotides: TGTGCCAGCAGTTACTCGAGGGTTTATGGCTACACCTTC.

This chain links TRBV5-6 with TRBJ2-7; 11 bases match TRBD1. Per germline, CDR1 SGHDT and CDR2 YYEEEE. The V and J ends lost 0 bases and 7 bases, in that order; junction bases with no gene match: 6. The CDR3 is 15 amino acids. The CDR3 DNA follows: TGTGCCAGCAGCTTGGGGACAGGGGGCTCGCGGGAGCAGTACTTC. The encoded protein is CASSLGTGGSREQYF. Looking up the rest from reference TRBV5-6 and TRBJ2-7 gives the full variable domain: DAGVTQSPTHLIKTRGQQVTLRCSPKSGHDTVSWYQQALGQGPQFIFQYYEEEERQRGNFPDRFSGHQFPNYSSELNVNALLLGDSALYLCASSLGTGGSREQYFGPGTRLTVT.

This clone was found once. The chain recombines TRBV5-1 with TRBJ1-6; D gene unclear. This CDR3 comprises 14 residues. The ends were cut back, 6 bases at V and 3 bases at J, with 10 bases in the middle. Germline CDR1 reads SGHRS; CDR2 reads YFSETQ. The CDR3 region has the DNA TGCGCCAGCAAGGGAATAAACTATAATTCACCCCTCCACTTT. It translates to CASKGINYNSPLHF.

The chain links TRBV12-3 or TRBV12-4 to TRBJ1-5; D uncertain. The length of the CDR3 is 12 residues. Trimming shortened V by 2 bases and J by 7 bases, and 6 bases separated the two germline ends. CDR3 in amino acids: CASSLFSQPQHF. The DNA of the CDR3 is TGTGCCAGCAGTTTATTTAGCCAGCCCCAGCATTTT.

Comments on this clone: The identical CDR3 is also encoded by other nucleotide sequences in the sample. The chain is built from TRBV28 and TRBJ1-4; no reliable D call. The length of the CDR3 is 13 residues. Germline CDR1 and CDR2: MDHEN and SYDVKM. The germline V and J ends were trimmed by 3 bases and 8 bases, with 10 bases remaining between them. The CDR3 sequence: CASSLAGGEKLFF. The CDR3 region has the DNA TGTGCCAGCAGTTTGGCTGGAGGGGAAAAACTGTTTTTT.

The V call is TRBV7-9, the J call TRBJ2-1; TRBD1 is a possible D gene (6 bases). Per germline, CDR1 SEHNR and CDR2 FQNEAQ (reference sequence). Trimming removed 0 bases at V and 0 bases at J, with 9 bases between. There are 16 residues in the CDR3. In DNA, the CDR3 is TGTGCCAGCAGCTTAGCCTGGGACACCTCCTACAATGAGCAGTTCTTC. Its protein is CASSLAWDTSYNEQFF. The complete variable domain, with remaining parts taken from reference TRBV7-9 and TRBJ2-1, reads DTGVSQNPRHKITKRGQNVTFRCDPISEHNRLYWYRQTLGQGPEFLTYFQNEAQLEKSRLLSDRFSAERPKGSFSTLEIQRTEQGDSAMYLCASSLAWDTSYNEQFFGPGTRLTVL.

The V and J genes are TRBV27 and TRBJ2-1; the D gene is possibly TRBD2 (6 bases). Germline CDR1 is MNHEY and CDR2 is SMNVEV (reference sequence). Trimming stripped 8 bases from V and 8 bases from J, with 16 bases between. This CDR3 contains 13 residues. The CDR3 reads CASGPYSGDEQFF. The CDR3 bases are TGTGCCAGCGGACCGTATAGCGGCGATGAGCAGTTCTTC.

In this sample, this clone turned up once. The CDR3 reads CASSFSREGGNTEAFF. The CDR3 bases are TGTGCCAGCAGCTTTAGCCGGGAAGGTGGGAACACTGAAGCTTTCTTT. The chain links TRBV12-1 to TRBJ1-1. TRBV12-1 is a recognized pseudogene. The CDR3 consists of 16 residues.

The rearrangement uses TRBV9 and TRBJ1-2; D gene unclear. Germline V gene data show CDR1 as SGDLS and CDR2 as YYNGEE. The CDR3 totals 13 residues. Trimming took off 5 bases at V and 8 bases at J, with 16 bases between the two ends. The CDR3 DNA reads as TGTGCCAGCAGGGGAGCGGGAAGGCACGGCTACACCTTC. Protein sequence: CASRGAGRHGYTF.